The following is a TCR beta chain sequence with its context. The data stem from a study of blood T cells in healthy people across ages. The study isolated at least 7 million PBMCs from each sample. It was with a sample-barcoded 5' primer and a J-beta primer mix that a second PCR of about 6 to 12 cycles was run. TCRdb re-derived calls from the 5' RACE reads in MiXCR, one entry per CDR3 protein. The table shows approximately 1,700,000 distinct CDR3 sequences, with roughly two fifths occurring only once. Germline V gives CDR1 SGHDN, CDR2 FVKESK. After removal of 0 bases from V and 2 bases from J, the junction contained 4 bases not matched to a gene. The CDR3 is 17 amino acids.

Source material: blood. This chain joins TRBV14 and TRBJ1-2; 12 bases map to TRBD1. The receptor was isolated from a human donor in good health. CDR3 nucleotides: TGTGCCAGCAGCCAAGATCAGGGACAGGGGGCGAACTATGGCTACACCTTC. Translation gives CASSQDQGQGANYGYTF.